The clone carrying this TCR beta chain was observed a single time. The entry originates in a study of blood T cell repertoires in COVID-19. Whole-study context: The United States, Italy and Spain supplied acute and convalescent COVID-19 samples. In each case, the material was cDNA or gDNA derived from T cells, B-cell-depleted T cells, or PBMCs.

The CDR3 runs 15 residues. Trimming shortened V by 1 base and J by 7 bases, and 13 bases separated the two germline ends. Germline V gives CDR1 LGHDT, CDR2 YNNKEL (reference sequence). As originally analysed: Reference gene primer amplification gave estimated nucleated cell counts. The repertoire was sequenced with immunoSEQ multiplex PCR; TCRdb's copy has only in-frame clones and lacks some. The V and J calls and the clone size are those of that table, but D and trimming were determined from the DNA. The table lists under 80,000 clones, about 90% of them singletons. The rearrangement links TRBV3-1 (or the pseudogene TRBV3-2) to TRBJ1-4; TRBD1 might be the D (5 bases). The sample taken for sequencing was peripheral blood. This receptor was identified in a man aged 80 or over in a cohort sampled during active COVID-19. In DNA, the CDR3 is TGTGCCAGCAGCCAAGCAAGTCGCGGGGGTGAAAAACTGTTTTTT. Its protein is CASSQASRGGEKLFF.